One T cell receptor (beta chain) is described in this entry. What it recognizes is unknown. Every participating donor contributed approximately 10 milliliters of peripheral blood through a draw. A sample-barcoded 5' primer and a J-beta primer mix were used in a second PCR of about 7 to 12 cycles. From the 5' RACE reads, TCRdb called clonotypes with MiXCR, one entry per CDR3 protein. This sample has fewer than 800,000 distinct CDR3 sequences, with about half found just once. The source of the sample is a study of blood T cells in healthy people across ages. Overall study results and limits: Versus aged donors, long-lived donors had higher diversity and more naive CD4+ cells. Unsorted PBMC input precluded a conclusive naive versus antigen-experienced comparison. Significant beta diversity loss was already apparent by age roughly 40, declining roughly linearly.

Germline V CDR1 and CDR2: MNHEY, SMNVEV (reference sequence). The V segment lost 7 bases and the J segment 0 bases; nucleotides outside the gene matches: 8. The CDR3 is 16 residues long. Sequenced material: blood. This chain connects TRBV27 to TRBJ2-2, with 7 nucleotides matching TRBD2. The receptor's source is a woman between 55 and 75 years old in good health. The DNA for the CDR3 is TGTGCCAGCAACCCGCTAGCGGACGCGAACACCGGGGAGCTGTTTTTT. It codes for CASNPLADANTGELFF.